Listed below are T cell receptor beta chains from one sample, sequenced in a study of identical twins. One entry per CDR3 protein results from TCRdb running MiXCR on the 5' RACE reads. This sample yields roughly 770,000 distinct CDR3 sequences, of which 15% to 20% are seen a single time; less than 15% belongs to the top ten. The data were also submitted as part of a second study, on T cells expressing NK-cell markers.

The sample was PBMCs. These receptors were obtained from a woman aged 18 to 35 in good health. Each CDR3 is given with its conserved first and last residue. Fields, in order: clone size, D gene, V gene, J gene, CDR3 DNA, CDR3 protein. D genes are given only for firm matches. Not every row has a clone size; where given, it reads once, few, many or a size class.

few,-,TRBV30,TRBJ2-2,TGTGCCTGGAGTCTTCGCGGGTCAGGGGAGCTGTTTTTT,CAWSLRGSGELFF
-,-,TRBV7-2,TRBJ1-1,TGTGCCAGCAGCTTTGTGGGGGGTATGAACACTGAAGCTTTCTTT,CASSFVGGMNTEAFF
-,TRBD1,TRBV6-1,TRBJ2-1,TGTGCCAGCAGGGACAGGATCAACAATGAGCAGTTCTTC,CASRDRINNEQFF
-,TRBD1,TRBV27,TRBJ2-7,TGTGCCAGCAGTTCGATCCTAGGGTGGGGACAGGGGAGGCACGAGCAGTACTTC,CASSSILGWGQGRHEQYF
-,TRBD2,TRBV27,TRBJ2-3,TGTGCCAGCAGTTTATTTCCCCCGGGACTAGGGGTGGAATGGGGCACAGATACGCAGTATTTT,CASSLFPPGLGVEWGTDTQYF
-,-,TRBV6-1,TRBJ1-1,TGTGCCAGCAGTCGCCCCCGGGGGGTCTTGGGCACTGAAGCTTTCTTT,CASSRPRGVLGTEAFF
few,-,TRBV29-1,TRBJ1-1,TGCAGCGTACGGCGAAACGCCCCCCTGAACACTGAAGCTTTCTTT,CSVRRNAPLNTEAFF
-,-,TRBV10-3,TRBJ1-1,TGTGCCAGCCGGGTGGGGCGGGACACTGAAGCTTTCTTT,CASRVGRDTEAFF
few,TRBD1,TRBV20-1,TRBJ1-5,TGCAGTGCTAGAGTAGGGACAGGCCCAAATGGGCCCCAGCATTTT,CSARVGTGPNGPQHF
-,-,TRBV5-1,TRBJ2-7,TGCGCCAGCAGTAAGGTGGCAGGGAAGCTAGCTAGGTCCTACGAGCAGTACTTC,CASSKVAGKLARSYEQYF
-,TRBD1,TRBV5-1,TRBJ2-3,TGCGCCAGCAGCTCCGGGGACAGCGGCGCAGATACGCAGTATTTT,CASSSGDSGADTQYF
few,-,TRBV12-3/TRBV12-4,TRBJ2-2,TGTGCCAGCAGTAACACTCGGGTTACCACCGGGGAGCTGTTTTTT,CASSNTRVTTGELFF
-,-,TRBV10-3,TRBJ2-1,TGTGCCATCAGTGAGTCTACCTACAATGAGCAGTTCTTC,CAISESTYNEQFF
few,-,TRBV20-1,TRBJ1-5,TGCAGTGCTAGGGATAGACCGATTTATAGCAATCAGCCCCAGCATTTT,CSARDRPIYSNQPQHF
few,TRBD2,TRBV29-1,TRBJ2-2,TGCAGCGTTGAGGGGACTAGCGGGAGCCCCACCGGGGAGCTGTTTTTT,CSVEGTSGSPTGELFF
few,-,TRBV6-6,TRBJ1-1,TGTGCCAGCACTGGTGACCTCCCCCATGAAGCTTTCTTT,CASTGDLPHEAFF
-,-,TRBV7-2,TRBJ1-1,TGTGCCAGCAGCTTAGCGTTTCGGGCGGCCAACACTGAAGCTTTCTTT,CASSLAFRAANTEAFF
-,TRBD2,TRBV10-3,TRBJ2-7,TGTGCCATCAGTGAGCGGACTAGCGGGAGTTTCGACGAGCAGTACTTC,CAISERTSGSFDEQYF
few,TRBD2,TRBV24-1,TRBJ2-7,TGTGCCACCAGTGATCAGATAGAGCGGGAGGCTTCGGAGCAGTACTTC,CATSDQIEREASEQYF
-,-,TRBV20-1,TRBJ2-5,TGCAGTGCTAGAGACACAACTTCCAAAGAGACCCAGTACTTC,CSARDTTSKETQYF
-,TRBD1,TRBV7-2,TRBJ2-1,TGTGCCAGCATCCCAAACTGGGGGACAGATTACAATGAGCAGTTCTTC,CASIPNWGTDYNEQFF
-,-,TRBV12-3/TRBV12-4,TRBJ1-2,TGTGCCAGCAGTTTATTCAGGGGTACTAACTATGGCTACACCTTC,CASSLFRGTNYGYTF
-,-,TRBV20-1,TRBJ2-5,TGCAGTGCTACGGGACGGGATCAAGAGACCCAGTACTTC,CSATGRDQETQYF
-,-,TRBV12-3/TRBV12-4,TRBJ2-1,TGTGCCAGCGCCAACCCGTTGGTCAATGAGCAGTTCTTC,CASANPLVNEQFF
-,TRBD2,TRBV4-3,TRBJ2-2,TGCGCCAGCAGCCAAGGACTAGCGGGAATGGGCGGGGAGCTGTTTTTT,CASSQGLAGMGGELFF
few,-,TRBV7-9,TRBJ2-5,TGTGCCAGCAGTTCACCCAGGGAAGAGACCCAGTACTTC,CASSSPREETQYF
-,TRBD1,TRBV3-1,TRBJ2-2,TGTGCCAGCAGCCAGAGTTTAGGACAGGGCGTAACCGGGGAGCTGTTTTTT,CASSQSLGQGVTGELFF
-,-,TRBV7-9,TRBJ2-1,TGTGCCAGCAGCTGGATGGGGAATGAGCAGTTCTTC,CASSWMGNEQFF
few,TRBD2,TRBV29-1,TRBJ2-5,TGCAGCGCCGCGACTAGCGGGAGAGAGACCCAGTACTTC,CSAATSGRETQYF
few,TRBD1,TRBV7-2,TRBJ2-1,TGTGCCAGCAGCTTTCACCAGGGGGCGCGAGGTGAGCAGTTCTTC,CASSFHQGARGEQFF
-,-,TRBV29-1,TRBJ2-5,TGCAGCGTTGAAGGCGAAGGGAGAGAGACCCAGTACTTC,CSVEGEGRETQYF
few,TRBD1,TRBV20-1,TRBJ1-1,TGCAGTGCTAGAAGGTGGGACAGGGGTAACACTGAAGCTTTCTTT,CSARRWDRGNTEAFF
-,-,TRBV5-6,TRBJ2-7,TGTGCCAGCAGCCCCGCCCCGGACAGCTGGAGCGAGCAGTACTTC,CASSPAPDSWSEQYF
-,-,TRBV11-2,TRBJ2-5,TGTGCCAGCTCCCCTCCTGGGGGCGATCAAGAGACCCAGTACTTC,CASSPPGGDQETQYF
-,-,TRBV6-5,TRBJ2-3,TGTGCCAGCAGATTAACACCTAGCACAGATACGCAGTATTTT,CASRLTPSTDTQYF
-,TRBD1,TRBV13,TRBJ1-2,TGTGCCAGCAGCTTAGAAGGGACAGAGAACTATGGCTACACCTTC,CASSLEGTENYGYTF
few,TRBD1,TRBV7-9,TRBJ2-7,TGTGCCAGCAGCTTCAAGGGACAGTCGCAACAGTACTTC,CASSFKGQSQQYF
-,-,TRBV18,TRBJ2-1,TGTGCCAGCTCGCCGGGACCATTCGGGGTCAATGAGCAGTTCTTC,CASSPGPFGVNEQFF
few,TRBD2,TRBV12-3/TRBV12-4,TRBJ2-1,TGTGCCAGCAGTTTAAGGAGCGGGGCAAGCTCCTACAATGAGCAGTTCTTC,CASSLRSGASSYNEQFF
-,-,TRBV10-3,TRBJ2-7,TGTGCCATCAGTGAACTAAGCGAGCAGTACTTC,CAISELSEQYF
few,TRBD2,TRBV10-2,TRBJ2-5,TGCGCCAGCAGTCCTCCGCCAAGCGGGAAACAGACCCAGTACTTC,CASSPPPSGKQTQYF
few,-,TRBV29-1,TRBJ2-3,TGCAGCGTTGCGGCCACTTCGGGCACACCTGCTCTGTATTTT,CSVAATSGTPALYF